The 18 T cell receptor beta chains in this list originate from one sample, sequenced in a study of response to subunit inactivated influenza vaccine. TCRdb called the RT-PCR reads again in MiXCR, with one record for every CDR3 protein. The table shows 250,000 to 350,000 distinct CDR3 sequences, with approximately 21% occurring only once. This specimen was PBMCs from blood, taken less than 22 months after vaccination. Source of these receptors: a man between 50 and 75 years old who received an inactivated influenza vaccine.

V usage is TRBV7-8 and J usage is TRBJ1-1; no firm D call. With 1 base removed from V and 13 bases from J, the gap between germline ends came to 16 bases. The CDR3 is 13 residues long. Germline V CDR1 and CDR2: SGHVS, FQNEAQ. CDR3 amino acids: CASSLGRRERHFF. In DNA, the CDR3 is TGTGCCAGCAGCTTAGGTAGAAGGGAGAGGCATTTCTTT.

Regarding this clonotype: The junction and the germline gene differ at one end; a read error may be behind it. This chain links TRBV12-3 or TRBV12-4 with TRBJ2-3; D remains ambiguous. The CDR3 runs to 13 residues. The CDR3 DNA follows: TGTGCTAGCAGCATAGGAGGCACAGATACGCAGTATTTT. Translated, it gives CASSIGGTDTQYF.

CDR3 DNA sequence: TGTGCCAGCAGCACAGGCGGTGGCTATGGCTACACCTTC. It translates to CASSTGGGYGYTF. The gene calls are TRBV7-2 and TRBJ1-2; D might be TRBD1 (5 bases). V was cut by 5 bases and J by 4 bases, with 11 bases left in between. CDR3 length: 13 amino acids. CDR1 and CDR2 (germline): SGHTA, FQGNSA.

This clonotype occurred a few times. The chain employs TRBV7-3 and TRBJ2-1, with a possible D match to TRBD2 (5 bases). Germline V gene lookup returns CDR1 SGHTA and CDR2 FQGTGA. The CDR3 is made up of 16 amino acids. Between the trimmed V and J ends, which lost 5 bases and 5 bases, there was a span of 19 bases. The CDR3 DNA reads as TGTGCCAGCAGCATGGAACTAGTTACTCAGAACAATGAGCAGTTCTTC. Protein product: CASSMELVTQNNEQFF.

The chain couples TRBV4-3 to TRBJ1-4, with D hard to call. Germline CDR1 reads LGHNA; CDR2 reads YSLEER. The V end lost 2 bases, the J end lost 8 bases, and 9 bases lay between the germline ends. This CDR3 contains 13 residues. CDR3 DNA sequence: TGCGCCAGCAGCCAATCCGTAGGAGAAAAACTGTTTTTT. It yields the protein CASSQSVGEKLFF.

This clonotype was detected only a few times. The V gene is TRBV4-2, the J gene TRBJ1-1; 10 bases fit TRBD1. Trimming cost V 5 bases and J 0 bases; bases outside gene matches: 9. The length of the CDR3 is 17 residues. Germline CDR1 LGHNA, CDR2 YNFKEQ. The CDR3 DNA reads TGTGCCAGCAGCTTTGGACAGGGGGGAACTCTGAACACTGAAGCTTTCTTT. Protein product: CASSFGQGGTLNTEAFF.

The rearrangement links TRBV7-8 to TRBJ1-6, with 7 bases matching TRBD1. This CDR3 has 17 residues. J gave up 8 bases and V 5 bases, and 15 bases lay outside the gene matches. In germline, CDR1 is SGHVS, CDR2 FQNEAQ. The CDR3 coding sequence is TGTGCCAGCAGCCTATACCCGACAGGGTCGGGATATTCACCCCTCCACTTT. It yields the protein CASSLYPTGSGYSPLHF.

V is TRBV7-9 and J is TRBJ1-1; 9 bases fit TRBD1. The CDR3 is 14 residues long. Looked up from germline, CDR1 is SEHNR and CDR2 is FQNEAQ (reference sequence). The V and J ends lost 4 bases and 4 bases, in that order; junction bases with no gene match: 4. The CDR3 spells CASSWTGVITEAFF. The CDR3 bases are TGTGCCAGCAGCTGGACAGGGGTGATCACTGAAGCTTTCTTT.

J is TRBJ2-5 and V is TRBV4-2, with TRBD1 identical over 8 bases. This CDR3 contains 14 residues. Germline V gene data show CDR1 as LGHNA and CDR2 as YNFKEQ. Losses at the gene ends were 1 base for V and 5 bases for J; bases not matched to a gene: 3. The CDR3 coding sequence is TGTGCCAGCAGCCAAGGACAGGGGAGGGAGACCCAGTACTTC. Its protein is CASSQGQGRETQYF.

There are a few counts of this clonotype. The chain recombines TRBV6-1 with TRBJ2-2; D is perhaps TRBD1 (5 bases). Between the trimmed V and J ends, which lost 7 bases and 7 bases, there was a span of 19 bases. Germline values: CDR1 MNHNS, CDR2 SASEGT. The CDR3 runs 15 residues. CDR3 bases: TGTGCCAGCAAACGGGCCCCACACCAGGGCGGGGAGCTGTTTTTT. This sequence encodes CASKRAPHQGGELFF.

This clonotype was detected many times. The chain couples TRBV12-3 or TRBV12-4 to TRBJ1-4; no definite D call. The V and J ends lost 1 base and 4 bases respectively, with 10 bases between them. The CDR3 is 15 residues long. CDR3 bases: TGTGCCAGCAGTTTAGATGTCTGGGGTAATGAAAAACTGTTTTTT. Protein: CASSLDVWGNEKLFF.

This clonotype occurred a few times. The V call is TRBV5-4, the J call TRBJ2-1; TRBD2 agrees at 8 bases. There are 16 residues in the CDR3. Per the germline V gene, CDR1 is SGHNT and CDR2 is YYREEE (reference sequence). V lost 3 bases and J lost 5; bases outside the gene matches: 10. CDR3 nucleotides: TGTGCCAGCAGCTGGGGGGCGGGGGGAATACACAATGAGCAGTTCTTC. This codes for CASSWGAGGIHNEQFF.

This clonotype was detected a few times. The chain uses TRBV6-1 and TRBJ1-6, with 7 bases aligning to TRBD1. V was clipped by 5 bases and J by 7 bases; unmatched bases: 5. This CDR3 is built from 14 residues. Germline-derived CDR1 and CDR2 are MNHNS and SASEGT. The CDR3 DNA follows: TGTGCCAGCAGTAATGGACAGGAGAATTCACCCCTCCACTTT. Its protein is CASSNGQENSPLHF.

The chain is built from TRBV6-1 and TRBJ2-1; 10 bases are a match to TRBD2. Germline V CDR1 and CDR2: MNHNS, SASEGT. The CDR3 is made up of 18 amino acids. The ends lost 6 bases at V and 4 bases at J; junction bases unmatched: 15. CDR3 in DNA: TGTGCCAGCAGCCCCCGCCCCCGCCTACTAGCGGGATACAATGAGCAGTTCTTC. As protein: CASSPRPRLLAGYNEQFF.

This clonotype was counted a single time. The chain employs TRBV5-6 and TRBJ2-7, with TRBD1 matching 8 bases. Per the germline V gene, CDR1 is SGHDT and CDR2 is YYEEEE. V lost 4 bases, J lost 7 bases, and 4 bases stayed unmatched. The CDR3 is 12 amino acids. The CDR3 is CASSRTGIEQYF. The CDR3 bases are TGTGCCAGCAGCCGGACAGGGATTGAGCAGTACTTC.

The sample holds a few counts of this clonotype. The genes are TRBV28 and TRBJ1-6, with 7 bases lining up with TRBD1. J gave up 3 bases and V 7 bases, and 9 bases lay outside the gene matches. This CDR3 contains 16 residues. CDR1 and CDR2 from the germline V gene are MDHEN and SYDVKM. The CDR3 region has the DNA TGTGCCAGCATCGAGGGGGCCATTGACTATAATTCACCCCTCCACTTT. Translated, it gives CASIEGAIDYNSPLHF.

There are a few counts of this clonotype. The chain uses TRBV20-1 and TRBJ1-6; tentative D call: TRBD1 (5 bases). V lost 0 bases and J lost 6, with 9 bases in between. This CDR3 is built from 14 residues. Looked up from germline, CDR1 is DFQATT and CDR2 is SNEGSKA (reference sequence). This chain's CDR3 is CSARDPGGNSPLHF. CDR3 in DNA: TGCAGTGCTAGAGATCCTGGGGGTAATTCACCCCTCCACTTT.

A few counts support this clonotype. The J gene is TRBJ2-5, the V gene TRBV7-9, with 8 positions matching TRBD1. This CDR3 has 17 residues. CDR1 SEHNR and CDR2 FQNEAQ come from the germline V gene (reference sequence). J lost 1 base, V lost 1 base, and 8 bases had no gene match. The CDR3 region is CASSLVFGTGRQETQYF. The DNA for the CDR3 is TGTGCCAGCAGCTTAGTTTTCGGGACAGGACGCCAAGAGACCCAGTACTTC.